Sequencing of this T cell receptor (beta chain) was carried out in a study of human T cells and chemical hapten exposure. The wider study: Patch tests put 0.01% DPC on the upper back, read at 6 days.

Authors' methods: Across samples, TCR counts had a median of 95,638 and ranged from roughly 23,224 to 700,000. TCRdb reanalysed the RACE reads using MiXCR and keeps one entry per CDR3 protein. It is TCRdb's table, rather than the study itself, that gives the V and J calls and clone size. The sample lists around 80,000 distinct CDR3 sequences, less than 8.5% occurring once. CDR1 is DFQATT, CDR2 SNEGSKA, per germline (reference sequence). Trimming removed 2 bases from V and 5 bases from J; junction bases left unmatched: 4. This CDR3 contains 14 residues. This sample's time point: patch test 2, 6 weeks after DPC sensitization. The treatment: therapeutic diphenylcyclopropenone sensitization with weekly scalp DPC. Total RNA came from unfractionated whole blood.

J is TRBJ2-3 and V is TRBV20-1, with 10 bases aligning to TRBD1. The origin of this receptor is a woman aged 25 to 39 with alopecia areata. Some clones in this sample may be carry-over from other donors' samples. The starting material was whole blood, obtained in connection with sensitization to the hapten diphenylcyclopropenone (DPC). The CDR3 spells CSARMTGGRDTQYF. The CDR3 nucleotides read TGCAGTGCTAGAATGACAGGGGGCAGAGATACGCAGTATTTT.